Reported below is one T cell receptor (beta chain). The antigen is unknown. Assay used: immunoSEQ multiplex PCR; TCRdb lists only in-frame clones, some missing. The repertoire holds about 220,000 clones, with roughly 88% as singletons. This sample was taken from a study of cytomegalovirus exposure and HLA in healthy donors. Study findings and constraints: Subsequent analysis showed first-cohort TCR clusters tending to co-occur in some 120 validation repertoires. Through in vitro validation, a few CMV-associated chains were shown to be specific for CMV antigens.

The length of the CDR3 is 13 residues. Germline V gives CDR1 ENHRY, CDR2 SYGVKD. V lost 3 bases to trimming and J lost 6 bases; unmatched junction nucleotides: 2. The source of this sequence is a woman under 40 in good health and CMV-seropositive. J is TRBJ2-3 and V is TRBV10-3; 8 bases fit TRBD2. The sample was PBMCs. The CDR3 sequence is CAISDREGDTQYF. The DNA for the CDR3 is TGTGCCATCAGTGACCGGGAGGGTGATACGCAGTATTTT.